Shown below are 23 T cell receptor beta chains from a single sample sequenced in a study of T cells in Graves' hyperthyroidism and ophthalmopathy. TCR beta CDR3 regions were amplified from RNA. HTBI primers were employed in a first-round RT-PCR of the TCR CDR3. TCRdb reanalysed the multiplex PCR reads using MiXCR and keeps one entry per CDR3 protein. In the table there are approximately 640,000 distinct CDR3 sequences, 15% to 20% of which are singletons. Sequenced input: blood. The receptors here all came from a woman aged 25 to 39 with Graves' hyperthyroidism.

The rearrangement uses TRBV20-1 and TRBJ2-7; no definite D call. V lost 5 bases and J lost 6, with 14 bases in between. Germline-derived CDR1 and CDR2 are DFQATT and SNEGSKA (reference sequence). The CDR3 has 12 residues. DNA for the CDR3: TGCAGTGCTCGGGCCTTGCGAATCGAGCAGTACTTC. Translating gives CSARALRIEQYF.

This clonotype has more than one count but fewer than ten. V gene TRBV5-5 combines with J gene TRBJ1-5; 9 bases line up with TRBD1. Germline V CDR1 and CDR2: SGHKS, YYEKEE (reference sequence). The CDR3 is made up of 14 amino acids. Trimming removed 3 bases from V and 7 bases from J; junction bases left unmatched: 5. The CDR3 bases are TGTGCCAGCAGCTGGGACAGGGCGGTACAGCCCCAGCATTTT. It encodes CASSWDRAVQPQHF.

This clonotype occurred a few times. Germline and junction disagree at one end, which may indicate a read error. This rearrangement joins TRBV2 to TRBJ1-1, with a weak D call TRBD1 (5 bases). The CDR3 consists of 14 residues. Germline CDR1 SNHLY, CDR2 FYNNEI. In DNA, the CDR3 is TGTGCCGGCAGGAGACAGAGTATGAACACTGAAGCTTTCTTT. This sequence encodes CAGRRQSMNTEAFF.

Notes on this clonotype: Being one base from a much bigger clone, this may be a read error. The chain employs TRBV6-2 or TRBV6-3 and TRBJ1-1; possible D gene TRBD1, 5 bases. Germline V gives CDR1 MNHEY, CDR2 SVGEGT. The V gene lost 2 bases and the J gene lost 1 base, with 11 bases spanning the gap. The CDR3 consists of 15 residues. In nucleotides, the CDR3 is TGTGCCAGCAGTTACCGGGCAGGGTGGAACACTGAAGCTTTCTTT. Translation: CASSYRAGWNTEAFF.

This clonotype was seen more than once but under ten times. In nucleotides, the CDR3 is TGCAGCGTTGTGGGGGGAGCGAGCGGTTACACCTATACCTACGAGCAGTACTTC. Translated: CSVVGGASGYTYTYEQYF. The genes are TRBV29-1 and TRBJ2-7; TRBD2 might be the D (6 bases). Trimming removed 4 bases at V and 2 bases at J, with 27 bases between. The CDR3 has 18 amino acids. Germline loops: CDR1 SQVTM, CDR2 ANQGSEA.

This clonotype was detected ten times or more. This rearrangement joins TRBV5-1 to TRBJ2-1; perhaps TRBD2 as D (6 bases). This CDR3 is built from 14 residues. V shed 0 bases and J shed 6 bases, with 10 bases lying between them. Germline V CDR1 and CDR2: SGHRS, YFSETQ. The CDR3 region is CASSLGTILNEQFF. The CDR3 nucleotides are TGCGCCAGCAGCTTGGGGACTATCCTCAATGAGCAGTTCTTC.

The chain links TRBV28 to TRBJ1-5, with 7 bases matching TRBD1. The CDR3 has 14 residues. CDR1 MDHEN and CDR2 SYDVKM come from the germline V gene. V lost 3 bases, J lost 7 bases, and 6 bases stayed unmatched. This CDR3 is CASSFQGDWQPQHF. CDR3 DNA sequence: TGTGCCAGCAGTTTTCAGGGGGACTGGCAGCCCCAGCATTTT.

The chain combines TRBV5-1 with TRBJ2-7, with D perhaps TRBD2 (5 bases). Germline V gives CDR1 SGHRS, CDR2 YFSETQ. The CDR3 spans 14 residues. The V and J ends lost 9 bases and 0 bases respectively, with 16 bases between them. CDR3 nucleotide sequence: TGCGCCATCCCGACTAAACAAAACTCCTACGAGCAGTACTTC. It translates to CAIPTKQNSYEQYF.

The chain links TRBV6-1 to TRBJ2-7, with TRBD2 matching over 13 bases. Trimming removed 10 bases from V and 1 base from J; junction bases left unmatched: 10. Looked up from germline, CDR1 is MNHNS and CDR2 is SASEGT. The CDR3 runs 16 residues. The CDR3 loop is CATRTSGSKGSYEQYF. The DNA of the CDR3 is TGTGCCACCCGGACTAGCGGGAGCAAGGGTTCCTACGAGCAGTACTTC.

This clonotype was picked up many times. This chain uses TRBV24-1 with TRBJ1-2, with D maybe TRBD1 (5 bases). Germline V gene sequence: CDR1 KGHDR, CDR2 SFDVKD. The CDR3 is made up of 16 amino acids. The V gene lost 4 bases and the J gene lost 2 bases, with 16 bases spanning the gap. The CDR3 sequence: CATSEAGPKTNYGYTF. CDR3 sequence (DNA): TGTGCCACCAGTGAGGCAGGGCCGAAAACAAACTATGGCTACACCTTC.

This clonotype was counted at least ten times. V gene TRBV2 combines with J gene TRBJ2-7, with 10 bases matching TRBD1. CDR1 and CDR2 from the germline V gene are SNHLY and FYNNEI. V shed 3 bases, J shed 4 bases, and the junction held 6 bases outside the gene matches. The CDR3 is 15 residues long. The CDR3 sequence: CASSDRTGGEYEQYF. The CDR3 region has the DNA TGTGCCAGCAGTGATCGGACAGGGGGAGAGTACGAGCAGTACTTC.

This clonotype was seen a few times. The rearrangement links TRBV6-1 to TRBJ1-6, with a weak D call TRBD1 (6 bases). The germline gives CDR1 MNHNS, CDR2 SASEGT. The V end lost 6 bases, the J end lost 7 bases, and 16 bases lay between the germline ends. The CDR3 loop spans 15 amino acids. The CDR3 loop is CASSRAGHMNSPLHF. Written as DNA, the CDR3 is TGTGCCAGCAGCCGTGCGGGACACATGAATTCACCCCTCCACTTT.

The chain uses TRBV20-1 and TRBJ1-1, with D unresolved. CDR3 size: 12 residues. With 1 base removed from V and 2 bases from J, the gap between germline ends came to 5 bases. Per the germline V gene, CDR1 is DFQATT and CDR2 is SNEGSKA (reference sequence). CDR3 region: CSARVGNTEAFF. In DNA form, the CDR3 reads TGCAGTGCTAGAGTAGGAAACACTGAAGCTTTCTTT.

This clonotype was observed a handful of times. The chain recombines TRBV19 with TRBJ2-7; a weak D match, TRBD2 (6 bases). This CDR3 is built from 15 residues. Germline V gene data show CDR1 as LNHDA and CDR2 as SQIVND (reference sequence). V was trimmed by 5 bases and J by 4 bases, leaving 18 bases between them. CDR3 loop: CASSASGWGSYEQYF. In nucleotides, the CDR3 is TGTGCCAGTAGTGCCAGCGGGTGGGGTTCTTACGAGCAGTACTTC.

V usage is TRBV12-5 and J usage is TRBJ1-5; D remains ambiguous. The V end lost 7 bases, the J end lost 0 bases, and 10 bases lay between the germline ends. Germline CDR1 reads LGHNT; CDR2 reads FRNRAP. The CDR3 is 14 amino acids. The CDR3: CASVTENSNQPQHF. In DNA, the CDR3 is TGTGCTAGTGTTACAGAAAATAGCAATCAGCCCCAGCATTTT.

The chain employs TRBV6-1 and TRBJ1-5; the D gene is possibly TRBD1 (5 bases). With 0 bases removed from V and 7 bases from J, the gap between germline ends came to 16 bases. CDR3 size: 16 residues. The germline gives CDR1 MNHNS, CDR2 SASEGT. CDR3: CASSEAAGGTGQPQHF. The DNA of the CDR3 is TGTGCCAGCAGTGAAGCTGCGGGAGGGACGGGACAGCCCCAGCATTTT.

In this sample, this clonotype turned up many times. The CDR3 here is CASPYPKGITDTQYF. CDR3 bases: TGCGCCAGCCCGTACCCGAAGGGTATCACAGATACGCAGTATTTT. The chain joins TRBV10-1 to TRBJ2-3; D ambiguous. CDR1 WNHNN and CDR2 SYGVQD come from the germline V gene (reference sequence). The length of the CDR3 is 15 residues. Trimming removed 8 bases at V and 2 bases at J, with 17 bases between.

The V and J genes are TRBV5-6 and TRBJ2-1; TRBD2 matches at 9 bases. The V gene's germline CDR1 is SGHDT and CDR2 YYEEEE. V shed 4 bases and J 6 bases; nucleotides not matched to a gene: 5. This CDR3 is 14 amino acids long. The CDR3 DNA is TGTGCCAGCAGCCCGGGACTAGCTCCCAATGAGCAGTTCTTC. This translates into CASSPGLAPNEQFF.

This clonotype was found many times. V is TRBV28 and J is TRBJ2-7; TRBD1 aligns across 11 bases. V gave up 2 bases and J gave up 7 bases; unmatched junction bases: 7. CDR3 size: 15 residues. Germline CDR1 and CDR2: MDHEN and SYDVKM. The CDR3 DNA reads as TGTGCCAGCAGTTTACGAAGGGACAGGGGGTATGAGCAGTACTTC. As protein: CASSLRRDRGYEQYF.

This clonotype was found a few times. This chain links TRBV9 with TRBJ2-3; TRBD2 agrees at 9 bases. Germline V gene sequence: CDR1 SGDLS, CDR2 YYNGEE. The CDR3 contains 17 residues. Trimming cost V 0 bases and J 1 base; bases outside gene matches: 6. This CDR3 is CASSVGPSGTRTDTQYF. The CDR3 DNA is TGTGCCAGCAGCGTAGGGCCTAGCGGGACACGCACAGATACGCAGTATTTT.

This clonotype was seen repeatedly, ten times or more. The chain uses TRBV7-2 and TRBJ2-7; TRBD1 agrees at 11 bases. The CDR3 totals 14 residues. V shed 3 bases, J shed 7 bases, and the junction held 5 bases outside the gene matches. CDR1 SGHTA and CDR2 FQGNSA come from the germline V gene. The DNA for the CDR3 is TGTGCCAGCAGCTTGTCGGGACAGGGGGTTGAGCAGTACTTC. Its translation is CASSLSGQGVEQYF.

This clonotype was observed a handful of times. The CDR3 spells CSARTGPNEKLFF. CDR3 bases: TGCAGTGCTAGGACAGGACCTAATGAAAAACTGTTTTTT. The genes are TRBV20-1 and TRBJ1-4, with a weak D call TRBD1 (6 bases). Trimming left V 3 bases short and J 3 bases short, with 8 bases between. This CDR3 has 13 amino acids. CDR1 is DFQATT, CDR2 SNEGSKA, per germline (reference sequence).

The chain is built from TRBV14 and TRBJ2-7; D ambiguous. The CDR3 consists of 16 residues. V lost 0 bases and J lost 2, with 14 bases in between. Per the germline V gene, CDR1 is SGHDN and CDR2 is FVKESK. The CDR3 is CASSQEERGSAYEQYF. CDR3 bases: TGTGCCAGCAGCCAAGAGGAGCGAGGATCCGCCTACGAGCAGTACTTC.